What follows describes a single TCR beta chain. Its antigen is currently unknown. Researchers ran the PCR with 60 Vbeta and 13 Jbeta primers. Here immunoSEQ multiplex PCR was the method, and the copy in TCRdb shows in-frame clones only, minus some. This table holds 150,000 or so clones, about 83% found once. This specimen belongs to a study of cytomegalovirus exposure and HLA in healthy donors. Study-level findings and limits: The study listed 164 cytomegalovirus-associated TCR beta chains. In an earlier analysis, productive rearrangement rates for most beta V segments clustered near 87% or 30%. TCR beta sequences reportedly predicted most subjects' HLA-A and HLA-B alleles accurately.

The TCR comes from a man aged 40-49 years in good health and CMV-seropositive. Sequenced input: PBMCs.

For the CDR3, the DNA is TGCGCCAGCAGCCCCCGACAGGGGAGCACCGGGGAGCTGTTTTTT. Its translation: CASSPRQGSTGELFF. V gene TRBV5-1 combines with J gene TRBJ2-2; 8 positions agree with TRBD1. Per the germline V gene, CDR1 is SGHRS and CDR2 is YFSETQ. The CDR3 contains 15 residues. V trimming: 4 bases; J trimming: 4 bases; junction bases outside the gene matches: 6.